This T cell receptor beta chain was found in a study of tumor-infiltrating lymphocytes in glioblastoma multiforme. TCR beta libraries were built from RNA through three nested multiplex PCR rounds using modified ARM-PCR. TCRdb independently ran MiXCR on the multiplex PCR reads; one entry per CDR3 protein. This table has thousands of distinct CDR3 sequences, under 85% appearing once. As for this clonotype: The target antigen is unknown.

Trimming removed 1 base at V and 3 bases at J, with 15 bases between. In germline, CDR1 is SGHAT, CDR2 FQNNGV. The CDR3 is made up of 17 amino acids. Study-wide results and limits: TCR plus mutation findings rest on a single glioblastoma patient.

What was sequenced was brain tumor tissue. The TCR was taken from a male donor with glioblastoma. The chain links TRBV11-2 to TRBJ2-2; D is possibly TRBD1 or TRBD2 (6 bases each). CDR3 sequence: CASSLVDTGRYTGELFF. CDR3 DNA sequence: TGTGCCAGCAGCTTAGTGGATACAGGGAGGTACACCGGGGAGCTGTTTTTT.